Sequencing of this T cell receptor (beta chain) was carried out in a study of control samples from healthy donors and cancer patients. This CDR3 has 14 amino acids. With 2 bases removed from V and 0 bases from J, the gap between germline ends came to 7 bases. Per germline, CDR1 SEHNR and CDR2 FQNEAQ (reference sequence). Clones were sequenced by immunoSEQ multiplex PCR, and TCRdb holds only the in-frame ones, with some missing. The table shows around 110,000 clones, with roughly nine tenths occurring only once. Sequencing was done on a sample of PBMCs. This receptor was identified in a woman in her fifties or sixties with colorectal cancer. The chain is built from TRBV7-9 and TRBJ2-5; the D gene is possibly TRBD2 (5 bases). CDR3 in DNA: TGTGCCAGCAGCTTATTAGCGAACCAAGAGACCCAGTACTTC. This encodes CASSLLANQETQYF.